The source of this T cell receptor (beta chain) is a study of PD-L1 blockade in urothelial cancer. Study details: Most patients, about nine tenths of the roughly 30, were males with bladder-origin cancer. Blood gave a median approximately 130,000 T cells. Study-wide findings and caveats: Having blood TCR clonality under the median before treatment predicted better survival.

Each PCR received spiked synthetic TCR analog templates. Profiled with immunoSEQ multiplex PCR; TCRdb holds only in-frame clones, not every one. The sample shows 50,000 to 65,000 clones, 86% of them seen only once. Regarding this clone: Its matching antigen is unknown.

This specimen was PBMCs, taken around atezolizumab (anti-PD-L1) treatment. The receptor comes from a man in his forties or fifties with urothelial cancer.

The CDR3 bases are TGTGCCAGCAGCGCTGAGGCGGGAAGGAGAACTGAAGCTTTCTTT. Translating gives CASSAEAGRRTEAFF. The chain is built from TRBV9 and TRBJ1-1, with no clear D. The germline V gene encodes CDR1 SGDLS and CDR2 YYNGEE. V lost 3 bases and J 5 bases, leaving 17 bases between the germline ends. This CDR3 has 15 amino acids.